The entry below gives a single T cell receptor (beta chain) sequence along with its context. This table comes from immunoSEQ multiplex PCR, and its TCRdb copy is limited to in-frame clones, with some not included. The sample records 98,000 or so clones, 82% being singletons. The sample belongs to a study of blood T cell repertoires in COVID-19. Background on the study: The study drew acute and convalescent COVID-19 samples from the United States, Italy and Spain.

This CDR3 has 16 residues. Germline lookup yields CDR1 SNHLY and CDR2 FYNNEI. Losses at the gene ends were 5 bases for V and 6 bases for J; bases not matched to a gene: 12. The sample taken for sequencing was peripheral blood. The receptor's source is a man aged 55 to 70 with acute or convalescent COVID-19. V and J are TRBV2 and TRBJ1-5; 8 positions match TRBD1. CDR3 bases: TGTGCCAGCAGTAAAGGGACAGGCGAACCCCGTCAGCCCCAGCATTTT. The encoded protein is CASSKGTGEPRQPQHF.